This TCR beta chain was found in a study of cytomegalovirus exposure and HLA in healthy donors (dated by TCRdb to 2016 to 2017). Describing the broader study: According to an earlier analysis of around 600 of the donors, about 179 million T cells yielded 100 million or so unique TCR beta sequences and about 300 Gb of sequence data. An early release that covered 640 HLA-typed donors contained approximately 290 gigabases of sequencing data and tens of millions of unique TCR sequences. Among the 398 genotyped donors, around 79% belonged to the genetic ancestry cluster associated with self-reported Caucasian donors. The study aimed to test whether cataloging public T cell receptors could reveal signatures of past pathogen exposure. The study profiled the T cell repertoires of under 850 subjects by immunosequencing and related them to cytomegalovirus serostatus. In addition to the first cohort of 666 subjects, a separate validation cohort of 120 different subjects was used. To predict cytomegalovirus infection status, the study combined high-throughput TCR immunosequencing, statistical association of individual TCRs with disease status, and machine learning. To study patterns of TCR occurrence, a later analysis re-analyzed previously published TCR beta repertoires from under 750 donors and added high-resolution HLA genotyping. Rather than using new phenotypic data, the later analysis identified candidate immune exposures from TCR beta sequences and from how often those sequences occurred across donors. To decide whether each TCR beta V gene segment behaved as functional or pseudogenic, an earlier analysis of some 570 of the donors relied on high-throughput TCR beta sequencing. Alongside the repertoire data, information on donor age, sex, ethnicity and CMV serostatus was compiled. In a later genetic analysis, genome-wide SNP genotypes for about 65% of the roughly 670 donors were used, and that subset was treated as a discovery cohort. Every repertoire in the discovery cohort had been generated on one and the same sequencing platform. Both class I and class II loci were covered by HLA typing, at four-digit resolution. The number of typed donors differed by locus: roughly 629-630 for A, B, C, DRB1 and DQB1; 522 for DQA1; 606 for DPA1; and roughly 490 for DPB1. Several DR-DQ haplotypes were handled as single units for association and clustering because linkage in the cohort was strong. On average, around 240,000 unique TCR beta nucleotide sequences were sequenced per donor among 300 to 500 genotyped donors of the cohort, with 15% to 20% of those sequences being non-productive. Summary of the overall study and its limitations: In a later analysis, several top co-occurrence clusters were reported to appear linked to parvovirus B19, influenza, CMV and Epstein-Barr virus. Most TCR sequences were observed very rarely across donors, whereas some public TCRs were present in many individuals. A later analysis associated 15,000 to 20,000 TCR beta sequences with specific HLA alleles at a false discovery rate of 0.05. A few of the identified cytomegalovirus-associated TCR beta chains were confirmed in vitro to be specific for cytomegalovirus antigens. Cytomegalovirus status was reported to be diagnosed by the classifier with high specificity and sensitivity in both the original and validation cohorts. When HLA alleles, especially DR and DQ, strongly co-occurred, TCR associations were difficult to assign to individual alleles. A later analysis found that TCR association rates varied across HLA loci, with DRB1 alleles showing the most associated TCRs and HLA-C alleles the fewest. HLA typing was unavailable for some donors at each locus, so association tests used only the typed subset. An association between a missense DCLRE1C variant and V-gene and J-gene trimming of TCR beta chains was found in a later genetic analysis and replicated in an independent cohort. Only TCR beta chains were sequenced in this cohort, and the absence of alpha or paired-chain data limited detectable features. In the study, around 160 TCR beta chains were listed as associated with cytomegalovirus. A later analysis found that most CMV-associated TCR beta chains appeared HLA-restricted, with HLA associations seemingly driven largely by CMV exposure. Some IMGT-functional V segments, including TRBV6-2 and TRBV6-3, could not be told apart with the 87-base-pair reads, so those segments were excluded. In a later analysis, HLA-associated TCR beta chains were found to be more clonally expanded and to have lower generation probabilities than equally common non-associated chains. The only immune exposure information available for the cohort was CMV serostatus. Because counts were too low, some 17 rarely observed V segments, including chromosome 9 orphons, were left out of the earlier analysis of several hundred of the donors. Sequencing depth was assumed to be roughly uniform across donors in the presence/absence analyses, though that assumption may not hold. A further reported finding was that TCR beta sequences accurately predicted the HLA-A and HLA-B alleles for most subjects in the first cohort. According to a later genetic analysis, donors in an Asian-associated ancestry cluster had fewer N-insertions in productive TCRs than the approximately 650-donor mean. The authors suggested that the approach could potentially be extended to other disease states and immunological phenotypes. Correlated functional status among segregating V segments might reflect linkage disequilibrium, but an unknown experimental factor could not be ruled out. An earlier analysis of some 560 of the donors showed that most TCR beta V segments appeared in productive rearrangements either about 87% or about 30% of the time, which broadly matched IMGT annotations. The sequencing pipeline was judged likely to have produced a cluster of highly shared sequence variants as a technical artifact.

As regards this clone: The antigen it binds to is not known. No base-level quality is on record; no much larger clone is a single base apart.

The cohort comprised fewer than 750 healthy bone marrow donors. All cohort members were sampled while nominally healthy, although unrecorded immune exposures were likely present. The donor was CMV seronegative and belonged to the group of 352 seronegative cohort members. A peripheral blood sample was collected from each donor, and TCR beta sequencing was performed on peripheral blood mononuclear cells. Genomic DNA extraction from the blood cell samples was performed with the Qiagen DNeasy Blood Extraction Kit. Trimmed from V: 6 bases; trimmed from J: 5 bases; junction bases lacking a gene match: 13. Measured from the cysteine to the phenylalanine, the CDR3 is 16 residues long. Of all the DNA, just the CDR3 is kept, 48 bases in frame from base 1. Sequences MGHRA (CDR1) and YSYEKL (CDR2) are obtained from the germline V gene. Libraries came from the immunoSEQ multiplex PCR assay. For the multiplex PCR, a mixture combining 60 forward primers for TCR Vbeta segments and 13 reverse primers for TCR Jbeta segments was used. The CDR3 region of rearranged TCR beta genes was amplified from genomic DNA by a multiplex PCR assay. Amplified TCR beta libraries were sequenced as 87-base-pair reads on the Illumina HiSeq System. The original pipeline was this. Across the 670 or so repertoires, a later analysis counted approximately 83 million unique TCR beta chains, approximately 12 million of which were shared by at least two donors. Raw reads were error-corrected and collapsed into unique sequences with a nearest-neighbor algorithm that merged closely related sequences to remove PCR and sequencing errors. Alignment of CDR3 sequences to IMGT reference sequences was used to assign V, D and J gene segments. For a sequence to be retained, a match of at least six nucleotides to both a V gene segment and a J gene segment was required. Rearrangements were classified as productive when the CDR3 lacked stop codons and remained in frame with V and J, and all other rearrangements were classified as non-productive. CDR3 was defined according to IMGT convention as the region running from the second conserved V-encoded cysteine to the conserved J-encoded phenylalanine. The earlier analysis of about 590 of the donors excluded sequences that lacked an unambiguous match to a single V gene segment. An earlier analysis of 587 of the donors classified V segments as functional when productive rearrangements were above 56.7% and as segregating when the standard deviation between donors was above 5%. A statistical classification framework was built to diagnose cytomegalovirus status from the catalog of TCR beta chain sequences. In a later analysis, V and J genes were assigned by comparing TCR nucleotide sequences against IMGT/GENE-DB human TR gene sequences. A later analysis assigned CDR3 sequences and most-parsimonious VDJ recombination scenarios with the TCRdist pipeline. In a later analysis, every TCR beta chain was defined by the combination of its CDR3 amino acid sequence and its V-gene family, and reads without a unique V-gene family were dropped. In a later analysis, 450 to 600 highly shared, low-generation-probability nucleotide sequences were removed to address suspected cross-contamination and a sequencing artifact. In a later analysis, a clonal expansion index was calculated for each public chain from normalized within-repertoire ranks of inferred template counts. A later analysis computed generation probabilities with a VDJ recombination model fitted to out-of-frame rearrangements, and checked the results against IGoR. In a later analysis, TCR-TCR, TCR-HLA and TCR-CMV co-occurrence was scored with hypergeometric tests, and a repertoire-size bias correction was applied to TCR pairs. A later analysis estimated false discovery rates by permuting HLA or CMV assignments 20 times. In a later analysis, co-occurring TCRs were grouped using DBSCAN, with TCRdist sequence similarity added in when clustering inside HLA-allele-positive subsets. Repertoires with fewer than 30,000 or more than 120,000 public chains were left out of co-occurrence clustering, as were about 5 repertoires with anomalous nucleotide sharing. Not all clones reach the TCRdb copy of this immuneACCESS table, which keeps in-frame sequences only. Checked studies attribute under half of the gap to unresolved V genes and leave the rest unexplained. The V and J calls and clone size were taken over from that table, and D and trimming were inferred from the DNA. The sample records fewer than 250,000 clones, over 60% of which are singletons. The ten largest clonotypes hold about 0.63% of the sample.

Input material: PBMCs. The chain was built from TRBV4-1 and TRBJ1-2; the junction holds 9 bases that match TRBD1. The TCR originated in a man aged 18 to 35 in good health and CMV-seronegative. The DNA reads TGCGCCAGCAGGCCGGGACAGGGAAGCGAAAGATATGGCTACACCTTC. The encoded protein is CASRPGQGSERYGYTF.